The clone carrying this T cell receptor beta chain was observed many times. Its antigen is not known. Compared with germline, one end of the junction differs, possibly owing to a read error. The TCR library was built from RNA with a 3' RACE protocol and unique molecular identifiers. MiXCR, applied by TCRdb to the 3' RACE reads, yields one record per CDR3 protein. This sample has around 50,000 distinct CDR3 sequences; around 4.1% occur once, and the top ten carry roughly 0.7%. This entry comes from a study of HIV-infected children after antiretroviral therapy interruption. Study overall: Children were on planned treatment interruption or continuous treatment.

The treatment denotes: PENTA 11 planned treatment interruption arm or continuous ART arm. Points from the study as a whole: By the end of treatment interruption, naive CD4+ clonality (Gini) increased.

This CDR3 region has 13 residues. Germline CDR1 ENHRY, CDR2 SYGVKD. The receptor comes from a pool of human donors with HIV. This chain links TRBV10-3 with TRBJ2-4; D is uncertain. The source material was CD45RA+ CD4+ T cells from PBMCs, pooled from several time points, sampled from a donor given antiretroviral therapy, either interrupted or continuous. The subset was: naive CD4+ CD45RA+ CD45RO- T cells. CDR3 nucleotides: TGTGCCAGCGGTGAACTCAGTCAAAACACCTTGTACTTT. Its protein is CASGELSQNTLYF.